Detailed here is one TCR beta chain. Its specificity is not known. Indicated treatment: approximately 18 received Ad26.COV2.S at low or high dose, single or two shots; several received placebo; per-sample allocation not given. After the first vaccine or placebo injection, samples were drawn on day 63. Using immunoSEQ multiplex PCR, the repertoire was profiled, and TCRdb retains in-frame clones only, with some absent. Counted here are about 350,000 clones, 70% to 90% occurring once; the ten biggest clones make up roughly 3.1%. This specimen belongs to a study of Ad26.COV2.S vaccination and SARS-CoV-2 variants. Turning to the study itself: Into the muscle, Ad26.COV2.S was dosed once or twice, 56 days apart.

This CDR3 spans 16 amino acids. Germline values: CDR1 SEHNR, CDR2 FQNEAQ (reference sequence). V lost 0 bases and J 3 bases, leaving 11 bases between the germline ends. Study outcomes and limitations: It was found that vaccine and placebo recipients had similar non-spike TCR breadth. People given the vaccine had a wider spike-specific TCR breadth than placebo recipients did.

Here the sequenced sample was peripheral blood, taken in a trial of Ad26.COV2.S vaccine versus placebo. The clonotype comes from a person between 18 and 60 years old who received the Ad26.COV2.S COVID-19 vaccine or a placebo. The V and J genes are TRBV7-9 and TRBJ2-2; tentative D call: TRBD1 (5 bases). The CDR3 loop is CASSLAGRADTGELFF. In DNA form, the CDR3 reads TGTGCCAGCAGCTTAGCGGGCAGGGCCGACACCGGGGAGCTGTTTTTT.